The 11 T cell receptor beta chains given below trace back to one sample, sequenced in a study of blood T cells in healthy people across ages. Next came a second PCR, run for about 7 to 12 cycles, which used a sample-barcoded 5' primer along with a J-beta primer mix. TCRdb recomputed calls from the 5' RACE reads with MiXCR, one row per CDR3 protein. The top ten clones hold roughly 19% of a sample with fewer than 900,000 distinct CDR3 sequences, 35% to 45% of them seen once. Sequencing was done on a sample of blood. The source is a woman between 55 and 75 years old in good health.

This clonotype was recorded only once. This rearrangement joins TRBV9 to TRBJ2-2, with no clear D. Per germline, CDR1 SGDLS and CDR2 YYNGEE. The ends were cut back, 4 bases at V and 6 bases at J, with 7 bases in the middle. The CDR3 contains 12 residues. In DNA, the CDR3 is TGTGCCAGCAGCCCACAGCCCGGGGAGCTGTTTTTT. It codes for CASSPQPGELFF. The full variable domain, rest sourced from reference TRBV9 and TRBJ2-2, is DSGVTQTPKHLITATGQRVTLRCSPRSGDLSVYWYQQSLDQGLQFLIQYYNGEERAKGNILERFSAQQFPDLHSELNLSSLELGDSALYFCASSPQPGELFFGEGSRLTVL.

This rearrangement joins TRBV4-1 to TRBJ2-5, with no clear D. The germline gives CDR1 MGHRA, CDR2 YSYEKL. The CDR3 totals 15 residues. Trimming took off 6 bases at V and 3 bases at J, with 17 bases between the two ends. CDR3 nucleotides: TGCGCCAGCAGGGATAAGGGATCCCTAGAAGAGACCCAGTACTTC. This gives the protein CASRDKGSLEETQYF.

This clonotype came up many times. CDR3 bases: TGCGCCAGCAGCTCTGGGAAAGAGCAGTACTTC. It specifies CASSSGKEQYF. The genes are TRBV5-1 and TRBJ2-7; D remains unclear. Between the trimmed V and J ends, which lost 3 bases and 7 bases, there was a span of 8 bases. The germline CDR1 and CDR2 sequences are SGHRS and YFSETQ. This CDR3 contains 11 residues.

The rearrangement joins TRBV20-1 to TRBJ2-5; no clear D. Germline lookup yields CDR1 DFQATT and CDR2 SNEGSKA (reference sequence). With 5 bases removed from V and 2 bases from J, the gap between germline ends came to 18 bases. The CDR3 totals 15 residues. CDR3: CSAEMHQDQQETQYF. CDR3 sequence (DNA): TGCAGTGCTGAGATGCATCAGGACCAACAAGAGACCCAGTACTTC.

This clonotype came up a few times. The DNA for the CDR3 is TGCGCCAGCAGCACCCGGGACAGGGCGGAAGCTTTCTTT. It codes for CASSTRDRAEAFF. The rearrangement links TRBV5-1 to TRBJ1-1, with 9 bases aligning to TRBD1. After removal of 4 bases from V and 8 bases from J, the junction contained 6 bases not matched to a gene. CDR3 size: 13 residues. Germline CDR1 is SGHRS and CDR2 is YFSETQ.

Only a few counts were recorded for this clonotype. J is TRBJ1-1 and V is TRBV27, with 8 bases fitting TRBD1. V shed 1 base and J 3 bases; nucleotides not matched to a gene: 16. CDR1 and CDR2 (germline): MNHEY, SMNVEV (reference sequence). The CDR3 runs to 19 residues. The CDR3 region is CASSLWPGTGPEGDTEAFF. The CDR3 DNA reads as TGTGCCAGCAGTTTATGGCCCGGGACAGGCCCTGAGGGAGACACTGAAGCTTTCTTT.

V and J are TRBV7-9 and TRBJ2-1, with unresolved D. The ends were cut back, 3 bases at V and 10 bases at J, with 16 bases in the middle. Looked up from germline, CDR1 is SEHNR and CDR2 is FQNEAQ (reference sequence). CDR3 length: 14 amino acids. DNA of the CDR3: TGTGCCAGCAGCTTGGGGAATGAGGCTGGCGAGCAGTTCTTC. Protein: CASSLGNEAGEQFF.

The chain links TRBV20-1 to TRBJ1-2; D uncertain. The germline CDR1 and CDR2 sequences are DFQATT and SNEGSKA (reference sequence). The length of the CDR3 is 12 residues. The V gene lost 3 bases and the J gene lost 4 bases, with 9 bases spanning the gap. CDR3 DNA sequence: TGCAGTGCTAGCGAGTCTCTCTATGGCTACACCTTC. This gives the protein CSASESLYGYTF.

This clonotype came up a few times. The chain uses TRBV5-1 and TRBJ2-1; D possibly corresponds to TRBD2 (6 bases). V dropped 3 bases and J dropped 8 bases, with 21 bases sitting between them. Germline V CDR1 and CDR2: SGHRS, YFSETQ. There are 16 residues in the CDR3. CDR3 loop: CASSSGAGIYSDEQFF. DNA for the CDR3: TGCGCCAGCAGCTCTGGGGCGGGGATTTATTCGGATGAGCAGTTCTTC.

This clonotype was recorded a few times. The chain is built from TRBV27 and TRBJ1-5; 7 bases are a match to TRBD1. The CDR3 is 15 residues long. The V gene's germline CDR1 is MNHEY and CDR2 SMNVEV (reference sequence). Trimming cost V 6 bases and J 5 bases; bases outside gene matches: 10. The CDR3 DNA reads TGTGCCAGCAGCACAGGGGCGCATGGGGATCAGCCCCAGCATTTT. Translation: CASSTGAHGDQPQHF.

V gene TRBV5-1 combines with J gene TRBJ2-3, with 8 nucleotides matching TRBD1. V gave up 4 bases and J gave up 4 bases; unmatched junction bases: 8. This CDR3 region has 15 residues. CDR1 is SGHRS, CDR2 YFSETQ, per germline. The CDR3 sequence is CASSGTGTGPDTQYF. The DNA of the CDR3 is TGCGCCAGCAGCGGAACCGGGACAGGTCCAGATACGCAGTATTTT.